This T cell receptor (beta chain) came from a study of T cell responses to AZD1222 COVID-19 vaccine. Only in-frame clones appear in the TCRdb table, and some are missing; sequencing was by immunoSEQ multiplex PCR. The sample comprises roughly 150,000 clones, 90% of which are singletons, and over 1.5% rests with the top ten. Regarding this clone: Its antigen remains unidentified.

Study findings and constraints: Researchers took repertoire samples only after the peak T cell response had come. Donor demographics were predominantly white British with a female majority; clonal diversity may be underestimated. Spike was spanned by vaccine-associated CD4 TCRs, with dominance at 160-218 and 743-854. Within unmutated variant regions lay the reported targets of nearly half of spike-specific TCRs.

The V segment lost 2 bases and the J segment 5 bases; nucleotides outside the gene matches: 6. The germline V gene has CDR1 GTSNPN and CDR2 SVGIG (reference sequence). The length of the CDR3 is 15 residues. The sample in question was peripheral blood, obtained on day 0 of AZD1222 vaccination. The receptor was isolated from an adult in good health. The chain has TRBV30 and TRBJ2-2, with 9 bases fitting TRBD2. CDR3 DNA sequence: TGTGCCTGGAGTCCTAGCGGGATTGAAACCGGGGAGCTGTTTTTT. Translated: CAWSPSGIETGELFF.